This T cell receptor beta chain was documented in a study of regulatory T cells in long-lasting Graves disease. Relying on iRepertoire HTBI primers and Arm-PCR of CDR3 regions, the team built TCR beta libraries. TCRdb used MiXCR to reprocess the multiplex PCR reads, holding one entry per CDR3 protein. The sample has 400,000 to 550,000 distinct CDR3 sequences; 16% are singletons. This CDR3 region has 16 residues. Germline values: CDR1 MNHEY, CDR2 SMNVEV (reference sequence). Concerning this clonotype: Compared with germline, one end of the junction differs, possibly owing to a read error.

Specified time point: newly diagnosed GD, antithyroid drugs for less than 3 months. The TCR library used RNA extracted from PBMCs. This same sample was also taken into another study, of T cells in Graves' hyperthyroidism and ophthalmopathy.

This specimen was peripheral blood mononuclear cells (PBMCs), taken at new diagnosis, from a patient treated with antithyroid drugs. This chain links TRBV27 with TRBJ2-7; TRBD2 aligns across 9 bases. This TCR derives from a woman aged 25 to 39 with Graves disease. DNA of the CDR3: TGTGCCAGCATCGACAAGGAACTAGCGGGCTCCTACGAGCAGTGCTTC. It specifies CASIDKELAGSYEQCF.